This T cell receptor beta chain is drawn from a study of beta chain features in type 1 diabetes. Background on the study: Healthy donors and patients had similar age, gender and cell yields.

CDR3 size: 13 residues. CDR1 and CDR2 from the germline V gene are SQVTM and ANQGSEA. Trimming pared 6 bases from V and 3 bases from J, leaving 11 bases between. Isolated RNA was reverse transcribed in full, so expressed TCRB transcripts were sequenced. An average near 3.57 million reads came from naive, central memory and regulatory T cell samples. The table came from immunoSEQ multiplex PCR; TCRdb's copy has only in-frame clones and leaves some out. The sample carries 150,000 to 200,000 clones, approximately 9% recorded once. This clone was detected many times. One heparinised draw, averaging around 120 mL, was taken per donor. A CD45RO/CCR7/CD25/CD127/CD95/CD27 panel sorted naive, central memory, regulatory and stem cell-like memory CD4+ cells.

Source material: central memory CD4+ T cells from blood. The receptor was isolated from a woman under 30 in good health. V gene TRBV29-1 combines with J gene TRBJ1-4; the D gene is possibly TRBD1 (5 bases). The CDR3 DNA follows: TGCAGCGTCGGTGGAGGGGCTAATGAAAAACTGTTTTTT. Translated: CSVGGGANEKLFF.